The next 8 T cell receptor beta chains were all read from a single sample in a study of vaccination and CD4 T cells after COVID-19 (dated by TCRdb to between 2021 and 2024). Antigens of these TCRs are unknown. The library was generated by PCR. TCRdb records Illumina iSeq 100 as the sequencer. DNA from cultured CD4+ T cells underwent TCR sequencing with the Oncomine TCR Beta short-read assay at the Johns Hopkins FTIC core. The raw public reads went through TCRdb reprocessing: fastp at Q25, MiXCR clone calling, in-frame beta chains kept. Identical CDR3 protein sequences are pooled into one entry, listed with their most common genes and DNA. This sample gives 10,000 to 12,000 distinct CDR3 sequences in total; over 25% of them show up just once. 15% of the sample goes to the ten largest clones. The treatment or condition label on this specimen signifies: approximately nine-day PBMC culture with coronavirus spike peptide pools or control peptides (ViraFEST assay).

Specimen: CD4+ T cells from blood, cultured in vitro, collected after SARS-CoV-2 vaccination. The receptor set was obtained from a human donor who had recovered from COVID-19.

For the CDR3, the DNA is TGTGCCAGCAGCTTACGAAGGGCAGGGACCTATGGCTACACCTTC. Translated, it gives CASSLRRAGTYGYTF. The chain links TRBV7-3 to TRBJ1-2; D is perhaps TRBD1 (5 bases). V lost 2 bases, J lost 4 bases, and 14 bases lay in between. Germline V CDR1 and CDR2: SGHTA, FQGTGA. The CDR3 covers 15 residues.

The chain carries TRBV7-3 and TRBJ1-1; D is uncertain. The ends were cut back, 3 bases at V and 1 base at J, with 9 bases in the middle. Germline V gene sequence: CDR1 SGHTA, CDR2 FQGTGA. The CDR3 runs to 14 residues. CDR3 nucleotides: TGTGCCAGCAGCTTTGGTGCGAGGAACACTGAAGCTTTCTTT. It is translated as CASSFGARNTEAFF.

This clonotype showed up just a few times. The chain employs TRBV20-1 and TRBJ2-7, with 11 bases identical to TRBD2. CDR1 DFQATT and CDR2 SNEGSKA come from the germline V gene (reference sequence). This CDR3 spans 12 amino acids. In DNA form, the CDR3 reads TGCACCGCCGGGACTAGCGGCTACGAGCAGTACTTC. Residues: CTAGTSGYEQYF.

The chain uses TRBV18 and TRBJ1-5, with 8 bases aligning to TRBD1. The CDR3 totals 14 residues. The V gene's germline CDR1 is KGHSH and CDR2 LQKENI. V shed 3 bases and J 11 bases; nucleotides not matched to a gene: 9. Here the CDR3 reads CASSPPGQAGTQHF. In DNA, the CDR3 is TGTGCCAGCTCACCCCCGGGACAGGCGGGTACCCAGCATTTT.

CDR3 protein: CASSLSTDTQYF. The DNA for the CDR3 is TGTGCCAGCAGCCTAAGCACAGATACGCAGTATTTT. The chain links TRBV3-1 to TRBJ2-3; D unresolved. CDR1 and CDR2 from the germline V gene are LGHDT and YNNKEL (reference sequence). The CDR3 extends over 12 amino acids. The germline V and J ends were trimmed by 4 bases and 0 bases, with 2 bases remaining between them.

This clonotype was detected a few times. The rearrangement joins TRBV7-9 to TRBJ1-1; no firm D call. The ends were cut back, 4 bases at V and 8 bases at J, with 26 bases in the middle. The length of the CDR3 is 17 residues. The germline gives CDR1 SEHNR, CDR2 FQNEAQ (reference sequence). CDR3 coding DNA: TGTGCCAGCAGCTCCCGCCGGGGAGGGTCGGTTACAAGCGAAGCTTTCTTT. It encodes CASSSRRGGSVTSEAFF.

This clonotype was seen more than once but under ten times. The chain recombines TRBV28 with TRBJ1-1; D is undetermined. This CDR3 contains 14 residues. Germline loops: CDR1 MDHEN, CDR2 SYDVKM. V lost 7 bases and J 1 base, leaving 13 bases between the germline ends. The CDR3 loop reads CASTRTPPNTEAFF. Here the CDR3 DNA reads TGTGCCAGCACCCGCACCCCACCGAACACTGAAGCTTTCTTT.

The CDR3 protein is CASNLGGTSGVSYEQYF. In DNA, the CDR3 is TGCGCCAGCAACCTCGGAGGCACTAGCGGGGTTTCCTACGAGCAGTACTTC. This rearrangement joins TRBV5-1 to TRBJ2-7; TRBD2 matches 10 bases. Per the germline V gene, CDR1 is SGHRS and CDR2 is YFSETQ. The CDR3 is made up of 17 amino acids. The V segment lost 6 bases and the J segment 1 base; nucleotides outside the gene matches: 13.